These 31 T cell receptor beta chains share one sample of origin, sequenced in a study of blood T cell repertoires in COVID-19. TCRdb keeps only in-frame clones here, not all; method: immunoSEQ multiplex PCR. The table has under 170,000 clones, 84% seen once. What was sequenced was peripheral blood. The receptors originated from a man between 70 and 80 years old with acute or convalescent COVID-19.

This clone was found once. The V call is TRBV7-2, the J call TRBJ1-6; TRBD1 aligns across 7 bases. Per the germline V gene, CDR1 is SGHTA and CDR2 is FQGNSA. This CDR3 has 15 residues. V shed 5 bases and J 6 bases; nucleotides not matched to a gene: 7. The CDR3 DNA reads TGTGCCAGCAGCGCCGACAGGGACACTAATTCACCCCTCCACTTT. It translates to CASSADRDTNSPLHF.

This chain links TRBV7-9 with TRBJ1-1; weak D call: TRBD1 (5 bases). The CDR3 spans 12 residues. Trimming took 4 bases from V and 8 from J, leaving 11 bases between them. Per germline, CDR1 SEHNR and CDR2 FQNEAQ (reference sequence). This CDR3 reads CASSSGTAEAFF. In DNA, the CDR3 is TGTGCCAGCAGCTCAGGGACTGCCGAAGCTTTCTTT.

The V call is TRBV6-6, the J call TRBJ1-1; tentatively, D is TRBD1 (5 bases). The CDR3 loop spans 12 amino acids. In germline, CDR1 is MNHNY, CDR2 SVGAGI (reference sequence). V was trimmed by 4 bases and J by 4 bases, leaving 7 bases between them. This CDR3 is CASSWGGTEAFF. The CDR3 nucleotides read TGTGCCAGCAGTTGGGGGGGCACTGAAGCTTTCTTT.

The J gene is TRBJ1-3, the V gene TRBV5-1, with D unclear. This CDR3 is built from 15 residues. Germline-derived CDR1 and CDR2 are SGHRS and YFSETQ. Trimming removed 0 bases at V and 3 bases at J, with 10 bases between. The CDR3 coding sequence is TGCGCCAGCAGCTTGGATCACCTAAATGGAAACACCATATATTTT. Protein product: CASSLDHLNGNTIYF.

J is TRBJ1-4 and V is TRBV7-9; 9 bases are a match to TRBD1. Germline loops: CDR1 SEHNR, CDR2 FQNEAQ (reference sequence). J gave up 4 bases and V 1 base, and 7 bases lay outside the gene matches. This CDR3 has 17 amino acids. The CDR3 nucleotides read TGTGCCAGCAGCTTAGACAGGGGGCGAGCGGTTAATGAAAAACTGTTTTTT. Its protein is CASSLDRGRAVNEKLFF.

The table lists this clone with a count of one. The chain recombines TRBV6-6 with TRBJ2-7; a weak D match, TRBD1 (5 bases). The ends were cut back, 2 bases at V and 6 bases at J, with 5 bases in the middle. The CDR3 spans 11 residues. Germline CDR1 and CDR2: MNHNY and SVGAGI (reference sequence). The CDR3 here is CASSYGAEQYF. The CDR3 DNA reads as TGTGCCAGCAGTTACGGGGCCGAGCAGTACTTC.

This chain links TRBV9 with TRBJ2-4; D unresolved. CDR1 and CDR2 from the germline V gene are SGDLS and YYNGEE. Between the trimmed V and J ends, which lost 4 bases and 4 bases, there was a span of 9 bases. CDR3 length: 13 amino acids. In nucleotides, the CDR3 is TGTGCCAGCAGCCCCCCCGGGAAAAACATTCAGTACTTC. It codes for CASSPPGKNIQYF.

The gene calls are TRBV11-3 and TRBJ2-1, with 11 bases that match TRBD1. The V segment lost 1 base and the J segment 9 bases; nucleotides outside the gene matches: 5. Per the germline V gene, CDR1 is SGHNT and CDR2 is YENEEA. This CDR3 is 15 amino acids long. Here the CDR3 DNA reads TGTGCCAGCAGCTTAGGGACAGGGGGCTGGGGTGAGCAGTTCTTC. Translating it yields CASSLGTGGWGEQFF.

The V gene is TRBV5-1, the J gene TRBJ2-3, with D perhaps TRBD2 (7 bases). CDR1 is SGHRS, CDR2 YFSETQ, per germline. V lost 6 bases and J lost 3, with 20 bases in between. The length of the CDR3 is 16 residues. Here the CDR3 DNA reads TGCGCCAGCAACTGGGGGGGGGCCCTGGGAACAGATACGCAGTATTTT. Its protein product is CASNWGGALGTDTQYF.

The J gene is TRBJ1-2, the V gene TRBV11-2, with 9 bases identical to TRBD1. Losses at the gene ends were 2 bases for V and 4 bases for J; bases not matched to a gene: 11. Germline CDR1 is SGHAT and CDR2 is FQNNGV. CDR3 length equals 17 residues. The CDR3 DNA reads TGTGCCAGCAGCTTATGGGGGGGACAGGGTAGGAGCTATGGCTACACCTTC. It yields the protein CASSLWGGQGRSYGYTF.

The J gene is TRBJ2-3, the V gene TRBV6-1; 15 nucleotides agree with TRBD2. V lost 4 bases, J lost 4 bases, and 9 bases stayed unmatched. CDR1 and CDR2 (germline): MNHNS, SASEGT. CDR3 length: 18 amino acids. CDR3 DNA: TGTGCCAGCAGTGCAAAAGGGACTAGCGGGGGGAATGCAGATACGCAGTATTTT. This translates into CASSAKGTSGGNADTQYF.

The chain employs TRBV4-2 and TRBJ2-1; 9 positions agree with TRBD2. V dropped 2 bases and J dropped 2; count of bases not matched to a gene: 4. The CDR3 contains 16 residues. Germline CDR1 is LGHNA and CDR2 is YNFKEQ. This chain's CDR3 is CASSQSLAGTYNEQFF. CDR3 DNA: TGTGCCAGCAGCCAAAGTCTAGCGGGGACCTACAATGAGCAGTTCTTC.

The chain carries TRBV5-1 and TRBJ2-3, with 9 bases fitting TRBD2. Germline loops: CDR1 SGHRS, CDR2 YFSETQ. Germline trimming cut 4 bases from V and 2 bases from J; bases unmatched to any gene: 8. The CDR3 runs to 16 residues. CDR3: CASSGIAGAHTDTQYF. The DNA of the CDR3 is TGCGCCAGCAGCGGGATAGCGGGGGCCCACACAGATACGCAGTATTTT. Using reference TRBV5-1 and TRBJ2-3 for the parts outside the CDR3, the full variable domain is KAGVTQTPRYLIKTRGQQVTLSCSPISGHRSVSWYQQTPGQGLQFLFEYFSETQRNKGNFPGRFSGRQFSNSRSEMNVSTLELGDSALYLCASSGIAGAHTDTQYFGPGTRLTVL.

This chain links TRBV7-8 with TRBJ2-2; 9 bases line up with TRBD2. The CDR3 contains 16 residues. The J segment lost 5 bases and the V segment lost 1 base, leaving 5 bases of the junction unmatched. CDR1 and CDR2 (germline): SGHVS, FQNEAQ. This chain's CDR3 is CASSLVSSGITGELFF. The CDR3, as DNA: TGTGCCAGCAGCTTAGTGTCTAGCGGGATTACCGGGGAGCTGTTTTTT.

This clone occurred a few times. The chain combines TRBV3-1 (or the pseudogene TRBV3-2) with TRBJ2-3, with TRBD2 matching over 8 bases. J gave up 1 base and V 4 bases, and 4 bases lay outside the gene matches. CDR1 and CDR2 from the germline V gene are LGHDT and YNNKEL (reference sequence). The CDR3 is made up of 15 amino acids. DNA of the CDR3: TGTGCCAGCAGCCTCAATAGCGGGGGCACAGATACGCAGTATTTT. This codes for CASSLNSGGTDTQYF.

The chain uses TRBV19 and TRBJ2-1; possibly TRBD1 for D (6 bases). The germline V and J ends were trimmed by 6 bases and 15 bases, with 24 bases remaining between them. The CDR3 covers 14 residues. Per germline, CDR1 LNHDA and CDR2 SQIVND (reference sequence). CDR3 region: CASSHRDTPFAWFF. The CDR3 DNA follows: TGTGCCAGTAGCCACCGGGACACCCCATTTGCGTGGTTCTTC.

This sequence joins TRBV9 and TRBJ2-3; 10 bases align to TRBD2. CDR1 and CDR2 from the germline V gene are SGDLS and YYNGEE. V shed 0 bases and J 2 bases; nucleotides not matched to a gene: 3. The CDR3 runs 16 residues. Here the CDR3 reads CASSVGLAGATDTQYF. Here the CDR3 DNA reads TGTGCCAGCAGCGTAGGTCTAGCGGGGGCCACAGATACGCAGTATTTT.

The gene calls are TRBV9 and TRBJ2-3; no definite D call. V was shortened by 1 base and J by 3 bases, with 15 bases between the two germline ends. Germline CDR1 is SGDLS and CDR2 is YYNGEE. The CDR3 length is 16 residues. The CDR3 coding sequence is TGTGCCAGCAGCGTATTCGCCGACGGCAGGACAGATACGCAGTATTTT. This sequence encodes CASSVFADGRTDTQYF.

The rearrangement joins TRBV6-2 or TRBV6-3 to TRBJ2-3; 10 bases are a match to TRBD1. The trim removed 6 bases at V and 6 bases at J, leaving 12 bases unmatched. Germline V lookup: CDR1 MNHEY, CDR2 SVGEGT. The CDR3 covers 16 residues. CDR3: CASSWTGGSPTDTQYF. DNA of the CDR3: TGTGCCAGCAGCTGGACAGGGGGGTCCCCCACGGATACGCAGTATTTT.

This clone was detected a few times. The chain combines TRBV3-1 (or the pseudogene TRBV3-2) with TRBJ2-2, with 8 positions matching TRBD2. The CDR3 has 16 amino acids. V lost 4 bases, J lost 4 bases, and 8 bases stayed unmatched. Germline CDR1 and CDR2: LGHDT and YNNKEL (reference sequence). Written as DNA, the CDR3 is TGTGCCAGCAGCCCTCCGGGACTAGGGGGCACCGGGGAGCTGTTTTTT. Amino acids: CASSPPGLGGTGELFF.

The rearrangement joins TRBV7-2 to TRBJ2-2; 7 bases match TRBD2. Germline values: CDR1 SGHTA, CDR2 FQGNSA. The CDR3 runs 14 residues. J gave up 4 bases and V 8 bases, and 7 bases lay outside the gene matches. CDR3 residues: CASGRGLTTGELFF. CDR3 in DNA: TGTGCCAGCGGGAGGGGACTGACCACCGGGGAGCTGTTTTTT. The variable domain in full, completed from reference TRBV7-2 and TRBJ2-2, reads GAGVSQSPSNKVTEKGKDVELRCDPISGHTALYWYRQSLGQGLEFLIYFQGNSAPDKSGLPSDRFSAERTGGSVSTLTIQRTQQEDSAVYLCASGRGLTTGELFFGEGSRLTVL.

Here the CDR3 DNA reads TGTGCCAGTATTGGGAGGGACAGGGGGGGCGATGAGCAGTTCTTC. As protein: CASIGRDRGGDEQFF. This chain connects TRBV19 to TRBJ2-1, with 11 nucleotides matching TRBD1. The CDR3 is made up of 15 amino acids. V dropped 7 bases and J dropped 8; count of bases not matched to a gene: 10. Germline V gene lookup returns CDR1 LNHDA and CDR2 SQIVND (reference sequence).

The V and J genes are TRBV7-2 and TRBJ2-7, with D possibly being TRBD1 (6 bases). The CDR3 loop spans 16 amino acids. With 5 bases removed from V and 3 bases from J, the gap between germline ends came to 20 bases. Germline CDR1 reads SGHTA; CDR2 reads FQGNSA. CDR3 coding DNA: TGTGCCAGCAGCCTGGCGGACAGCACGACACTCTACGAGCAGTACTTC. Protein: CASSLADSTTLYEQYF.

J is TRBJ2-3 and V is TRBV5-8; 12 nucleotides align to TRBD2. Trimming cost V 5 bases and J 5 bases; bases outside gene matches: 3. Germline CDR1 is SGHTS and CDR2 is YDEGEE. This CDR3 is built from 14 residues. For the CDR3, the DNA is TGTGCCAGCAGTGGACTAGCGGGGCAAGATACGCAGTATTTT. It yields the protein CASSGLAGQDTQYF.

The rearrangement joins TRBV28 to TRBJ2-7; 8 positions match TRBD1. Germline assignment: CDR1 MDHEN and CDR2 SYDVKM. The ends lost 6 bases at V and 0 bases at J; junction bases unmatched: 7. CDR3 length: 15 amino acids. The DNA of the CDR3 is TGTGCCAGCAGCCTAGGCAGGGGGCCCTCCTACGAGCAGTACTTC. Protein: CASSLGRGPSYEQYF.

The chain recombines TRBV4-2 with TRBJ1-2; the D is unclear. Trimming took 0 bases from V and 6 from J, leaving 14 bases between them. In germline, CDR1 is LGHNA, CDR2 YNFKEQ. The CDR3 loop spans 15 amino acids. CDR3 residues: CASSQELGREDGYTF. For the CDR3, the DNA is TGTGCCAGCAGCCAAGAATTGGGTAGGGAGGATGGCTACACCTTC.

The CDR3 DNA follows: TGTGCCAGCAGCTCAGGACAGGAGGAGGAGACCCAGTACTTC. Residues: CASSSGQEEETQYF. The V and J genes are TRBV28 and TRBJ2-5; TRBD1 matches 7 bases. The CDR3 runs to 14 residues. The junction had 9 bases not matched to a gene; V was cut back by 6 bases and J by 5 bases. The germline gives CDR1 MDHEN, CDR2 SYDVKM. Full variable domain (rest looked up from reference TRBV28 and TRBJ2-5): DVKVTQSSRYLVKRTGEKVFLECVQDMDHENMFWYRQDPGLGLRLIYFSYDVKMKEKGDIPEGYSVSREKKERFSLILESASTNQTSMYLCASSSGQEEETQYFGPGTRLLVL.

This CDR3 reads CASSQLAETYNEQFF. In DNA form, the CDR3 reads TGCGCCAGCAGCCAGCTAGCGGAGACCTACAATGAGCAGTTCTTC. J is TRBJ2-1 and V is TRBV5-1, with 7 bases fitting TRBD2. There are 15 residues in the CDR3. Losses at the gene ends were 4 bases for V and 2 bases for J; bases not matched to a gene: 6. Germline lookup yields CDR1 SGHRS and CDR2 YFSETQ.

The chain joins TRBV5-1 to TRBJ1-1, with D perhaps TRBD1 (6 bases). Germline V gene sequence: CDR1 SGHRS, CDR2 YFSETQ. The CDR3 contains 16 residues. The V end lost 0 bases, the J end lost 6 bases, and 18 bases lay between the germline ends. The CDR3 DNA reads TGCGCCAGCAGCTTGGGGGACACCCTGGTAGGACCTGAAGCTTTCTTT. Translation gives CASSLGDTLVGPEAFF.

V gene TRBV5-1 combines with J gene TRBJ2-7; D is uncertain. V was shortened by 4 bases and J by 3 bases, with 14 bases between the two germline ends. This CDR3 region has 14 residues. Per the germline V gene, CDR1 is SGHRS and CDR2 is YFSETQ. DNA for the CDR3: TGCGCCAGCAGCGTGGATTCCCCCGTCTACGAGCAGTACTTC. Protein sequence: CASSVDSPVYEQYF.

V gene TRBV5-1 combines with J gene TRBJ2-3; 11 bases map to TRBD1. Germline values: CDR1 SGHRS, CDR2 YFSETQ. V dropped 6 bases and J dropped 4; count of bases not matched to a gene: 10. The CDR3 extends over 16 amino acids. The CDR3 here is CASTPPGQGGSDTQYF. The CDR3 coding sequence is TGCGCCAGCACCCCACCGGGACAGGGGGGTTCAGATACGCAGTATTTT. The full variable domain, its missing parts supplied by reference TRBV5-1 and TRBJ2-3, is KAGVTQTPRYLIKTRGQQVTLSCSPISGHRSVSWYQQTPGQGLQFLFEYFSETQRNKGNFPGRFSGRQFSNSRSEMNVSTLELGDSALYLCASTPPGQGGSDTQYFGPGTRLTVL.